These 5 T cell receptor beta chains came from one sample sequenced in a study of T cells after yellow fever vaccination. TCRdb redid the calling of the 5' RACE reads with MiXCR, one entry per CDR3 protein. The profile shows some 350,000 distinct CDR3 sequences, about 4% of them singletons. Sequenced here: PBMCs, sampled 5 days after the yellow fever booster vaccination. These receptor sequences come from a man aged 18-30 years who received the YFV17D yellow fever vaccine.

The chain has TRBV19 and TRBJ1-1; D remains unclear. CDR1 is LNHDA, CDR2 SQIVND, per germline (reference sequence). Trimming removed 2 bases from V and 4 bases from J, with 14 bases in between. CDR3 length: 15 amino acids. CDR3 in DNA: TGTGCCAGTAGTATATTATTAGGAGGGCCCACTGAAGCTTTCTTT. Its translation: CASSILLGGPTEAFF.

V is TRBV7-9 and J is TRBJ1-6; 7 positions match TRBD1. After removal of 1 base from V and 7 bases from J, the junction contained 16 bases not matched to a gene. The CDR3 totals 19 residues. Looked up from germline, CDR1 is SEHNR and CDR2 is FQNEAQ (reference sequence). This CDR3 is CASSLGRTGPKFSNSPLHF. The CDR3 region has the DNA TGTGCCAGCAGCTTAGGGCGGACAGGCCCTAAATTTTCAAATTCACCCCTCCACTTT.

This clonotype came up a few times. The CDR3 DNA reads as TGCAGTGCTAGATCTGGCGGGGGGCTAGATACGCAGTATTTT. Protein sequence: CSARSGGGLDTQYF. V gene TRBV20-1 combines with J gene TRBJ2-3, with 8 bases aligning to TRBD2. J gave up 5 bases and V 2 bases, and 6 bases lay outside the gene matches. The germline V gene encodes CDR1 DFQATT and CDR2 SNEGSKA (reference sequence). The CDR3 has 14 amino acids.

This clonotype showed up many times. The genes are TRBV6-2 or TRBV6-3 and TRBJ2-1; TRBD2 matches 8 bases. Per germline, CDR1 MNHEY and CDR2 SVGEGT. This CDR3 contains 15 residues. Trimming at V came to 6 bases and at J to 2 bases, leaving 6 bases not matched to a gene. This CDR3 is CASRWFGGAYNEQFF. The CDR3 DNA sequence: TGTGCCAGCAGGTGGTTCGGGGGGGCCTACAATGAGCAGTTCTTC.

In this sample, this clonotype turned up many times. J is TRBJ1-5 and V is TRBV6-2 or TRBV6-3; TRBD1 matches 9 bases. The CDR3 is 14 residues long. Germline V lookup: CDR1 MNHEY, CDR2 SVGEGT. J lost 7 bases, V lost 6 bases, and 7 bases had no gene match. CDR3: CASSRTGEPQPQHF. The CDR3 DNA reads TGTGCCAGCAGCCGGACAGGGGAACCCCAGCCCCAGCATTTT.